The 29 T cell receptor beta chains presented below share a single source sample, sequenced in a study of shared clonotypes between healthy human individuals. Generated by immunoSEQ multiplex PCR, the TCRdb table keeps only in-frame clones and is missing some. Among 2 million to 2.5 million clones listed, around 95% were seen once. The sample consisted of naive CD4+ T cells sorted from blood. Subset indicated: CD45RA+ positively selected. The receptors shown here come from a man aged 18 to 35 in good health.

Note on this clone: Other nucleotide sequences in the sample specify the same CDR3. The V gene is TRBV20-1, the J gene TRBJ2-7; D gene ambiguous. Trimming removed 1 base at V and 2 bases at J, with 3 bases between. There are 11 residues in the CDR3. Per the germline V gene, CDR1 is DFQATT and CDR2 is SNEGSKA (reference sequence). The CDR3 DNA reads TGCAGTGCTAGAGGGGCCTACGAGCAGTACTTC. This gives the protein CSARGAYEQYF.

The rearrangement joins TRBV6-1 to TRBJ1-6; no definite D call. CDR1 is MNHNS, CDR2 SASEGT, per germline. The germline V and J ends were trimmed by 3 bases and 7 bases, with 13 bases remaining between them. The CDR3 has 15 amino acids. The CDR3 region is CASSEGSPGNSPLHF. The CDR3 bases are TGTGCCAGCAGTGAGGGGTCTCCCGGGAATTCACCCCTCCACTTT.

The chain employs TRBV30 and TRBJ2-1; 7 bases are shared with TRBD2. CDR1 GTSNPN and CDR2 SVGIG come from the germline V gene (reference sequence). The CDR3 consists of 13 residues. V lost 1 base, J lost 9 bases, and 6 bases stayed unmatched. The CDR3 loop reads CAWSAGGGTEQFF. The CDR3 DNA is TGTGCCTGGAGTGCTGGGGGAGGGACTGAGCAGTTCTTC.

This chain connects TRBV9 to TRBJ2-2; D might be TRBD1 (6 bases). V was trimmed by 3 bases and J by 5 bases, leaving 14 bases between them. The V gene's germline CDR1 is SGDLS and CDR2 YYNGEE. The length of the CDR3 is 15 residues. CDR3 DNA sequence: TGTGCCAGCAGCGCACACAGGGTTTCGACCGGGGAGCTGTTTTTT. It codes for CASSAHRVSTGELFF.

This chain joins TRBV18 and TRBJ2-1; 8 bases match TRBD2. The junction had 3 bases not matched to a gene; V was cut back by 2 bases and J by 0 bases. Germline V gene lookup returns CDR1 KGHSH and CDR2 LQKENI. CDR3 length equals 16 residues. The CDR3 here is CASSPTSGISYNEQFF. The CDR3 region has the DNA TGTGCCAGCTCACCAACTAGCGGAATCTCCTACAATGAGCAGTTCTTC.

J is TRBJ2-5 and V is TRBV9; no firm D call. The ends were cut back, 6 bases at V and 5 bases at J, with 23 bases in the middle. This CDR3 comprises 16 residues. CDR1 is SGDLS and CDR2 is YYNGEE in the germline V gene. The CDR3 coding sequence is TGTGCCAGCATTCCCGACGGGCCGATAAGTCGCGAGACCCAGTACTTC. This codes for CASIPDGPISRETQYF. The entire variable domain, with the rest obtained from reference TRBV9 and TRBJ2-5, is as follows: DSGVTQTPKHLITATGQRVTLRCSPRSGDLSVYWYQQSLDQGLQFLIQYYNGEERAKGNILERFSAQQFPDLHSELNLSSLELGDSALYFCASIPDGPISRETQYFGPGTRLLVL.

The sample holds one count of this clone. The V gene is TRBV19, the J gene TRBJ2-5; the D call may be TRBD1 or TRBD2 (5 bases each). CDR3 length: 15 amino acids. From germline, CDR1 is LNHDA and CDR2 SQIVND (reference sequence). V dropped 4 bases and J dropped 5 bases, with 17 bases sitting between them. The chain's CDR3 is CASSTPFGGAETQYF. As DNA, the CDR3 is TGTGCCAGTAGTACGCCCTTTGGGGGAGCGGAGACCCAGTACTTC. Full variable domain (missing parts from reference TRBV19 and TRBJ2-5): DGGITQSPKYLFRKEGQNVTLSCEQNLNHDAMYWYRQDPGQGLRLIYYSQIVNDFQKGDIAEGYSVSREKKESFPLTVTSAQKNPTAFYLCASSTPFGGAETQYFGPGTRLLVL.

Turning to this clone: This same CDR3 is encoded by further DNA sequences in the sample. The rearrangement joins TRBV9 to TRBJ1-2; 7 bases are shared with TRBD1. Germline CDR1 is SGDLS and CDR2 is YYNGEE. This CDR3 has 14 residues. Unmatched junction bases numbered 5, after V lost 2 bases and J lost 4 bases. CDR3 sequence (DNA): TGTGCCAGCAGCGTCGACAGGGAAGGCTATGGCTACACCTTC. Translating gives CASSVDREGYGYTF.

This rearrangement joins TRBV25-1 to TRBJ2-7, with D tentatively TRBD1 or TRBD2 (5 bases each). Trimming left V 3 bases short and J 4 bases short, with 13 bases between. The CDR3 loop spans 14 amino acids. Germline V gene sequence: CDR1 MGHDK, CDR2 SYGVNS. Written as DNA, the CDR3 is TGTGCCAGCAGTGATGGGGGACGCTTATACGAGCAGTACTTC. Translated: CASSDGGRLYEQYF.

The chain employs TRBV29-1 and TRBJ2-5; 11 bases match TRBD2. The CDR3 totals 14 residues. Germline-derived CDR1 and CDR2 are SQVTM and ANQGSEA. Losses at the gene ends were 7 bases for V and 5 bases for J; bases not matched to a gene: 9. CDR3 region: CSGATSGRSETQYF. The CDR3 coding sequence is TGCAGCGGTGCCACTAGCGGGAGATCGGAGACCCAGTACTTC.

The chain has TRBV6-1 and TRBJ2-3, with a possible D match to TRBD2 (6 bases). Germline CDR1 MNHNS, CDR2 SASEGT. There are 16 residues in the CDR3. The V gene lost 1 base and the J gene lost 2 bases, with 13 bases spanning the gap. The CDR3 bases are TGTGCCAGCAGTGAAGTTAGCGGAAATCCCACAGATACGCAGTATTTT. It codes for CASSEVSGNPTDTQYF.

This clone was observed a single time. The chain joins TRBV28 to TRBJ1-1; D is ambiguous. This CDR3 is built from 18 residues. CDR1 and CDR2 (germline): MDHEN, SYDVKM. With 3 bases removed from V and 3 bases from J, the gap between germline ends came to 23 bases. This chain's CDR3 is CASSLRTIRASADTEAFF. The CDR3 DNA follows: TGTGCCAGCAGTTTGAGGACGATCCGGGCCTCAGCAGACACTGAAGCTTTCTTT.

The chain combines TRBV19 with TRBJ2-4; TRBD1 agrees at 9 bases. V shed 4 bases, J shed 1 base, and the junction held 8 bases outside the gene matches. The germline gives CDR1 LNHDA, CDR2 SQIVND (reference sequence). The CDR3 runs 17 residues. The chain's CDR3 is CASSTRDRAGAKNIQYF. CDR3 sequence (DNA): TGTGCCAGTAGTACACGGGACAGGGCTGGGGCCAAAAACATTCAGTACTTC.

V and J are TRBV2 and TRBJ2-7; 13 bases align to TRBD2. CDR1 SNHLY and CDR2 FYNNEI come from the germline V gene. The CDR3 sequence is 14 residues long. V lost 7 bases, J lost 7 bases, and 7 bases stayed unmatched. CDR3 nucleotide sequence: TGTGCCAGCATACTAGCGGGGGGGACAGGAGAGCAGTACTTC. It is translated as CASILAGGTGEQYF.

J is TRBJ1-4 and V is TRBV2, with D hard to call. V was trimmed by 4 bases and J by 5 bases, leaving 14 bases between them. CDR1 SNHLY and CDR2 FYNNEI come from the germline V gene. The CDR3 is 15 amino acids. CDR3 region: CASSASLGVNEKLFF. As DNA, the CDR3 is TGTGCCAGCAGTGCCAGTCTGGGAGTGAATGAAAAACTGTTTTTT.

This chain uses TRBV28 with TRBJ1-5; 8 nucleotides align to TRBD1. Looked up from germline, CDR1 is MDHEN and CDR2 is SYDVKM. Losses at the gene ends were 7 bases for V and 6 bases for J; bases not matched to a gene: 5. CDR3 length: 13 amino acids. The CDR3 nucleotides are TGTGCCAGCACAGGAGGACAGGGTCAGCCCCAGCATTTT. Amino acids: CASTGGQGQPQHF.

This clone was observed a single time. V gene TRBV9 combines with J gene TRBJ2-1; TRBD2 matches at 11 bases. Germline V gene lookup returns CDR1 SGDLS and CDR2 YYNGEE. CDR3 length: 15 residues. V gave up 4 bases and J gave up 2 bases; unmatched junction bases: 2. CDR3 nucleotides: TGTGCCAGCAGCTCTAGCGGGGGGCCCTACAATGAGCAGTTCTTC. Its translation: CASSSSGGPYNEQFF.

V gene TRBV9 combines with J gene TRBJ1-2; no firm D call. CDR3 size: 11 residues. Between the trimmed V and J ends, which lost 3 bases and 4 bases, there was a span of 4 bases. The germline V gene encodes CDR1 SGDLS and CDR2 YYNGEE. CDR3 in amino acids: CASSGTYGYTF. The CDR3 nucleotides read TGTGCCAGCAGCGGGACCTATGGCTACACCTTC.

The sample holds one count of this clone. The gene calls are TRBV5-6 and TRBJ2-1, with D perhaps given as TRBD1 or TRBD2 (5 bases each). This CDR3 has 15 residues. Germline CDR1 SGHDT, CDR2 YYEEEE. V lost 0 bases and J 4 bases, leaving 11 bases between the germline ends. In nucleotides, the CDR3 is TGTGCCAGCAGCTTGGGACCGGGACCTTACAATGAGCAGTTCTTC. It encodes CASSLGPGPYNEQFF.

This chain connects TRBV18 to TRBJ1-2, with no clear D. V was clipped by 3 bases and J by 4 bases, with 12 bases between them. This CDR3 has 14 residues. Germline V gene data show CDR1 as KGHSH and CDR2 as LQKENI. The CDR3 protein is CASSPASGTYGYTF. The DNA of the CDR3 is TGTGCCAGCTCACCGGCCTCGGGAACCTATGGCTACACCTTC.

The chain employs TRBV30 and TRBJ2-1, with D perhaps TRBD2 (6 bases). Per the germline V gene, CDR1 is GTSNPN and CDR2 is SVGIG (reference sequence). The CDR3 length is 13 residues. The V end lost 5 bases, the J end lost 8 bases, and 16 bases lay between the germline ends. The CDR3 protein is CAWDPIRGDEQFF. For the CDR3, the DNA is TGTGCCTGGGACCCGATCCGCGGGGATGAGCAGTTCTTC.

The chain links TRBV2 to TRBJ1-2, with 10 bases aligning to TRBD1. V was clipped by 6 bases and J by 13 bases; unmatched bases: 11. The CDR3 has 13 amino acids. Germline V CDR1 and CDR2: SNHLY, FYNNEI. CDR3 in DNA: TGTGCCAGCAGCGTCGGACAGGGGGTGAGTGGCACCTTC. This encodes CASSVGQGVSGTF.

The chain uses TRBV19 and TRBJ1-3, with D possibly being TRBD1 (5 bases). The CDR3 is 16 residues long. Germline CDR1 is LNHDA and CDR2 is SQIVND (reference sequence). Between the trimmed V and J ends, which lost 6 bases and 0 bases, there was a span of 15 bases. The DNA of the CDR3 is TGTGCCAGTAGCTCAACAGGAGCCCACTCTGGAAACACCATATATTTT. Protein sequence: CASSSTGAHSGNTIYF.

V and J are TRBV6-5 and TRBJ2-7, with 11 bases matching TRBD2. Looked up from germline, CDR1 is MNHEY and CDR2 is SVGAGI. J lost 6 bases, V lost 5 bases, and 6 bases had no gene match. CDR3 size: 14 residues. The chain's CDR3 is CASSTSGSKPEQYF. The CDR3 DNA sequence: TGTGCCAGCAGTACTAGCGGGAGCAAACCCGAGCAGTACTTC.

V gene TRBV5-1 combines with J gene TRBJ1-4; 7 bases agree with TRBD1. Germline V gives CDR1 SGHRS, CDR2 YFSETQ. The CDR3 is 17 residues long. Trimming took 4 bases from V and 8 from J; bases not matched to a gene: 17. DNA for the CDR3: TGCGCCAGCAGCCCAGGGACAGTCCAGGGCGTAAAGGAAAAACTGTTTTTT. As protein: CASSPGTVQGVKEKLFF.

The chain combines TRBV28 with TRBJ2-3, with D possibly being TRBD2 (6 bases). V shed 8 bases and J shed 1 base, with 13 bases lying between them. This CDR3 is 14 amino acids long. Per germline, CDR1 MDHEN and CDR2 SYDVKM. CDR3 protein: CASLPGDRTDTQYF. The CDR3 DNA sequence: TGTGCCAGCTTACCGGGGGATCGCACAGATACGCAGTATTTT.

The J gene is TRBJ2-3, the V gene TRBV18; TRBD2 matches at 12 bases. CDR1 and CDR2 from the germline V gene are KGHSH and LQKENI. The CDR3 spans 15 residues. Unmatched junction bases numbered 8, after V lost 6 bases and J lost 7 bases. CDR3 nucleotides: TGTGCCAGCTCCCCCGGACTAGCGGGGTCTAATACGCAGTATTTT. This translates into CASSPGLAGSNTQYF.

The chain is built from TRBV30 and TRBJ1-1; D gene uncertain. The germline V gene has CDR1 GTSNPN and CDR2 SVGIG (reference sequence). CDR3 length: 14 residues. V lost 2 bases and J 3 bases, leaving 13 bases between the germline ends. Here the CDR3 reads CAWSKGGQHTEAFF. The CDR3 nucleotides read TGTGCCTGGAGTAAAGGAGGCCAGCACACTGAAGCTTTCTTT.

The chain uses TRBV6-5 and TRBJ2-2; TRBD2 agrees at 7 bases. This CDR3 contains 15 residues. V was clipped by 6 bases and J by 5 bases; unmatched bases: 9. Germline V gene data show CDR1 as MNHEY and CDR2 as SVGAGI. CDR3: CASSSGGGMTGELFF. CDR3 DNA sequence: TGTGCCAGCAGCTCTGGGGGGGGGATGACCGGGGAGCTGTTTTTT.